What follows are 19 T cell receptor beta chains derived from one specimen sequenced in a study of prognosis after radiotherapy for stage I lung cancer. Genomic DNA was the source, and TCR beta CDR3 was amplified from it by two-round multiplex PCR. Round-one PCR had primers specific to each TRBV and TRBJ gene. TCRdb called the multiplex PCR reads again in MiXCR, with one record for every CDR3 protein. The sample shows about 24,000 distinct CDR3 sequences, 35% to 40% of them seen only once. The input for sequencing was PBMCs, taken before or after stereotactic body radiation therapy (not recorded which). The source of these receptors is a donor aged 50 or older with non-small cell lung cancer.

This clonotype has a count of ten or more. V gene TRBV6-1 combines with J gene TRBJ2-3; 9 bases line up with TRBD2. Looked up from germline, CDR1 is MNHNS and CDR2 is SASEGT. The CDR3 has 15 amino acids. V dropped 1 base and J dropped 5; count of bases not matched to a gene: 4. The CDR3 DNA reads TGTGCCAGCAGTGAAGGCGGGAGGGCCCTAGATACGCAGTATTTT. Amino acids: CASSEGGRALDTQYF.

This clonotype was found once. This chain connects TRBV12-3 or TRBV12-4 to TRBJ2-3, with D tentatively TRBD1 (5 bases). CDR3 size: 14 residues. V lost 5 bases to trimming and J lost 4 bases, with 13 bases between them. CDR3 protein: CASSMTEIADTQYF. The CDR3 DNA follows: TGTGCCAGCAGTATGACAGAAATCGCAGATACGCAGTATTTT.

The chain links TRBV11-3 to TRBJ1-2; TRBD1 matches 8 bases. The CDR3 has 13 residues. The V and J ends lost 8 bases and 6 bases, in that order; junction bases with no gene match: 8. CDR1 and CDR2 (germline): SGHNT, YENEEA. This CDR3 is CASGTQGAHGYTF. The CDR3 nucleotides read TGTGCCAGCGGAACTCAGGGGGCGCATGGCTACACCTTC. The whole variable domain, filled in from reference TRBV11-3 and TRBJ1-2, reads EAGVVQSPRYKIIEKKQPVAFWCNPISGHNTLYWYLQNLGQGPELLIRYENEEAVDDSQLPKDRFSAERLKGVDSTLKIQPAELGDSAVYLCASGTQGAHGYTFGSGTRLTVV.

This clonotype was seen repeatedly, ten times or more. The rearrangement uses TRBV19 and TRBJ1-1; D might be TRBD1 (6 bases). Trimming pared 6 bases from V and 11 bases from J, leaving 16 bases between. The germline V gene encodes CDR1 LNHDA and CDR2 SQIVND (reference sequence). This CDR3 has 12 residues. The CDR3 DNA is TGTGCCAGTAGCATTCGAGGGGGGGAGGCTTTCTTT. Amino acid sequence: CASSIRGGEAFF.

This clonotype came up many times. The V gene is TRBV7-9, the J gene TRBJ2-2; D perhaps matches TRBD2 (7 bases). This CDR3 region has 13 residues. Trimming cost V 5 bases and J 7 bases, with 11 bases left between them. Germline CDR1 SEHNR, CDR2 FQNEAQ (reference sequence). The CDR3 spells CASSGRGFGELFF. CDR3 bases: TGTGCCAGCAGCGGGAGGGGGTTCGGGGAGCTGTTTTTT.

V and J are TRBV27 and TRBJ1-5, with D hard to call. The CDR3 has 15 amino acids. Trimming pared 4 bases from V and 5 bases from J, leaving 15 bases between. Looked up from germline, CDR1 is MNHEY and CDR2 is SMNVEV (reference sequence). The CDR3 bases are TGTGCCAGCAGTTCCGACACACTAGGGTATCAGCCCCAGCATTTT. Its protein is CASSSDTLGYQPQHF.

On this clonotype: This sequence may be a read error, since a much larger clone differs from it by one base. This rearrangement joins TRBV4-3 to TRBJ1-3; a weak D match, TRBD1 (5 bases). Germline CDR1 reads LGHNA; CDR2 reads YSLEER. With 4 bases removed from V and 2 bases from J, the gap between germline ends came to 15 bases. The length of the CDR3 is 16 residues. The DNA of the CDR3 is TGCGCCAGCAGCCGAGTGGGTGGGGCGGCTGGAAACACCATATATTTT. It translates to CASSRVGGAAGNTIYF.

This clonotype was seen at least ten times. V gene TRBV6-1 combines with J gene TRBJ1-2; D possibly corresponds to TRBD1 (5 bases). The CDR3 extends over 14 amino acids. The V gene lost 7 bases and the J gene lost 1 base, with 13 bases spanning the gap. Looked up from germline, CDR1 is MNHNS and CDR2 is SASEGT. CDR3: CASNPGGFNYGYTF. The CDR3 DNA follows: TGTGCCAGCAATCCCGGGGGATTTAACTATGGCTACACCTTC.

V gene TRBV20-1 combines with J gene TRBJ2-7; D remains ambiguous. The CDR3 runs 11 residues. Germline assignment: CDR1 DFQATT and CDR2 SNEGSKA (reference sequence). V was clipped by 3 bases and J by 7 bases, with 10 bases between them. CDR3 protein: CSASTRREQYF. The CDR3 nucleotides read TGCAGTGCTAGCACACGGCGTGAGCAGTACTTC.

Regarding this clonotype: A far larger clone is a single base away, which makes a read error likely. The chain has TRBV12-5 and TRBJ2-2; 9 bases are a match to TRBD2. Germline CDR1 LGHNT, CDR2 FRNRAP. The length of the CDR3 is 15 residues. CDR3 loop: CASILSGRPTGELFF. The DNA for the CDR3 is TGTGCCAGCATTCTAAGCGGGAGGCCCACCGGGGAGCTGTTTTTT.

This clonotype was seen ten or more times. The DNA of the CDR3 is TGTGCCAGTAGTGGGGACTGGACTTCTAGCGCCTACGAGCAGTACTTC. This encodes CASSGDWTSSAYEQYF. J is TRBJ2-7 and V is TRBV19, with D possibly being TRBD2 (6 bases). Trimming removed 5 bases at V and 2 bases at J, with 19 bases between. This CDR3 comprises 16 residues. In germline, CDR1 is LNHDA, CDR2 SQIVND (reference sequence).

This clonotype was observed a handful of times. In this CDR3 the conserved last residue, phenylalanine or tryptophan, is missing, so a read error is likely. The J gene is TRBJ1-2, the V gene TRBV5-1; D call uncertain. In germline, CDR1 is SGHRS, CDR2 YFSETQ. V was cut by 4 bases and J by 4 bases, with 11 bases left in between. CDR3 length: 13 amino acids. This CDR3 is CASSLVAPYGYTL. In DNA form, the CDR3 reads TGCGCCAGCAGCCTGGTGGCCCCCTATGGCTACACCCTC.

This chain joins TRBV12-3 or TRBV12-4 and TRBJ2-3; 11 positions match TRBD2. V trimming: 6 bases; J trimming: 6 bases; junction bases outside the gene matches: 14. The length of the CDR3 is 17 residues. The CDR3 spells CASSPGLAVGPGDTQYF. The CDR3 DNA reads TGTGCCAGCAGCCCGGGACTAGCGGTAGGGCCAGGTGATACGCAGTATTTT.

Concerning this clonotype: A far larger clone differs by one base, so this is likely a read error. The genes are TRBV6-4 and TRBJ2-2; D not certain. The germline V gene has CDR1 MRHNA and CDR2 SNTAGT. Trimming stripped 7 bases from V and 0 bases from J, with 9 bases between. CDR3 length: 14 amino acids. The CDR3 sequence: CASKKDANTGELFF. CDR3 bases: TGTGCCAGCAAAAAGGACGCGAACACCGGGGAGCTGTTTTTT.

The chain uses TRBV28 and TRBJ1-1; D is undetermined. Trimming left V 6 bases short and J 2 bases short, with 13 bases between. There are 14 residues in the CDR3. Germline lookup yields CDR1 MDHEN and CDR2 SYDVKM. CDR3 residues: CASSPGNRNTEAFF. CDR3 nucleotide sequence: TGTGCCAGCAGCCCAGGCAACAGAAACACTGAAGCTTTCTTT. Together with reference TRBV28 and TRBJ1-1, the CDR3 gives the full variable domain: DVKVTQSSRYLVKRTGEKVFLECVQDMDHENMFWYRQDPGLGLRLIYFSYDVKMKEKGDIPEGYSVSREKKERFSLILESASTNQTSMYLCASSPGNRNTEAFFGQGTRLTVV.

This clonotype was observed many times. This chain joins TRBV11-2 and TRBJ1-1; perhaps TRBD1 as D (5 bases). Looked up from germline, CDR1 is SGHAT and CDR2 is FQNNGV. The CDR3 consists of 13 residues. V was clipped by 5 bases and J by 3 bases, with 10 bases between them. The CDR3 sequence is CASSISRDTEAFF. CDR3 nucleotide sequence: TGTGCCAGCAGCATCTCCAGGGACACTGAAGCTTTCTTT.

V gene TRBV5-1 combines with J gene TRBJ2-1; 9 positions match TRBD2. CDR3 length: 15 amino acids. The germline CDR1 and CDR2 sequences are SGHRS and YFSETQ. Unmatched junction bases numbered 6, after V lost 0 bases and J lost 8 bases. The DNA of the CDR3 is TGCGCCAGCAGCTTGGTAGCGGGAGATAGGGATGAGCAGTTCTTC. Protein sequence: CASSLVAGDRDEQFF.

The CDR3 DNA follows: TGTGCCAGCAGCTCGGCCAGAAGCGAGCAGTACTTC. Its protein product is CASSSARSEQYF. This chain joins TRBV5-6 and TRBJ2-7; unclear D gene. V was shortened by 3 bases and J by 6 bases, with 10 bases between the two germline ends. The CDR3 spans 12 residues. Germline V gene sequence: CDR1 SGHDT, CDR2 YYEEEE.

This clonotype was recorded a few times. Possible read error: a much larger clone is one base away. The chain recombines TRBV20-1 with TRBJ2-2, with D unresolved. Germline assignment: CDR1 DFQATT and CDR2 SNEGSKA (reference sequence). The CDR3 runs 12 residues. Trimming removed 4 bases at V and 2 bases at J, with 5 bases between. The CDR3 coding sequence is TGCAGTGCTAAGTATAACACCGGGGAGCTGTTTTTT. It is translated as CSAKYNTGELFF.